This TCR beta chain was sequenced during a study of OX40 agonist ivuxolimab in advanced cancers. Germline CDR1 is MNHNS and CDR2 is SASEGT. This CDR3 is built from 13 residues. V was clipped by 0 bases and J by 1 base, with 3 bases between them. Only in-frame clones appear in the TCRdb table, and some are missing; sequencing was by immunoSEQ multiplex PCR. The table lists fewer than 95,000 clones, 80% to 95% of them singletons. The sequence derives from an adult with an advanced solid tumor such as melanoma, head and neck, liver or kidney cancer. The sequencing used CD4+ or CD8+ T cells sorted from blood, collected in a trial of the OX40 agonist ivuxolimab. The rearrangement links TRBV6-1 to TRBJ1-1, with D unclear. CDR3 sequence reads: CASSEAPNTEAFF. The CDR3 DNA follows: TGTGCCAGCAGTGAAGCTCCGAACACTGAAGCTTTCTTT.